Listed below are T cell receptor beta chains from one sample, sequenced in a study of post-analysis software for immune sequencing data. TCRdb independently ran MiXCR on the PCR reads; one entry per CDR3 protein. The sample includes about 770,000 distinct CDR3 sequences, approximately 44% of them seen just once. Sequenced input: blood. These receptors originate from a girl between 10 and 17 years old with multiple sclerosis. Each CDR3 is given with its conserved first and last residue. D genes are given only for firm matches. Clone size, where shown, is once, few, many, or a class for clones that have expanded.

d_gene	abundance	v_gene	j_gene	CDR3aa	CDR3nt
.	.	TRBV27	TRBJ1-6	CASSSVGTGASPRHF	.
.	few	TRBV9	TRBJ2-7	CASSVESSYEQYF	TGTGCCAGCAGCGTTGAATCTTCCTACGAGCAGTACTTC
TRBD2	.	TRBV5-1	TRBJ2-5	CASSWEGRKETQYF	TGCGCCAGCAGCTGGGAGGGGAGAAAAGAGACCCAGTACTTC
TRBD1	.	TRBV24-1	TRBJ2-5	CATSDHPGQGRETQYF	TGTGCCACCAGTGACCACCCGGGACAGGGACGGGAGACCCAGTACTTC
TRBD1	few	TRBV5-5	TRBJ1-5	CASSPGTGNVGNQPQHF	TGTGCCAGCAGCCCCGGGACAGGAAACGTGGGCAATCAGCCCCAGCATTTT
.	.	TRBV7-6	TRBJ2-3	CASSFTGRGDTQYF	TGTGCCAGCAGCTTCACTGGCCGCGGGGATACGCAGTATTTT
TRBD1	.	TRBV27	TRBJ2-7	CASSLSLDRALSYEQYF	TGTGCCAGCAGTTTATCCCTCGACAGGGCACTCTCCTACGAGCAGTACTTC
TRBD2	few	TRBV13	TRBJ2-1	CASSLWDYGGDEQFF	TGTGCCAGCAGCTTGTGGGACTACGGCGGGGATGAGCAGTTCTTC
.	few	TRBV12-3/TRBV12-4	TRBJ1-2	CASSPAGGYGYTF	TGTGCCAGCAGTCCGGCGGGAGGCTATGGCTACACCTTC
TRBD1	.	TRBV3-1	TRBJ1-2	CASRPGQGASIPFYGYTF	TGTGCCAGCAGACCGGGACAGGGGGCGTCGATCCCTTTTTATGGCTACACCTTC
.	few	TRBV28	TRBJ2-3	CASSFGPDRDTQYF	TGTGCCAGCAGTTTTGGCCCGGACAGAGATACGCAGTATTTT
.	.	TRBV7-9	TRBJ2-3	CASSLNPGRGTDTQYF	TGTGCCAGCAGCTTGAACCCCGGAAGAGGCACAGATACGCAGTATTTT
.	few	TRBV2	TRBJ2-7	CASKDPSYEQYF	TGTGCCAGCAAAGATCCCTCCTACGAGCAGTACTTC